This T cell receptor (beta chain) was recovered during a study of PD-1 blockade in mismatch repair-deficient tumors. Profiling relied on immunoSEQ multiplex PCR, and the TCRdb table lists in-frame clones only, not all of them. The repertoire holds about 13,000 clones, less than 90% seen once, with about 20% in the top ten. Study-level points and caveats: Over a hundred unique blood TCRs came from expansion to three of seven peptides.

Specified time point: approximately 10-day in vitro stimulation with candidate neoantigen peptide 4. PCR or immunohistochemistry showed mismatch repair deficiency in every enrolled patient. A few pembrolizumab responders had their TCRs sequenced. Each of several ELISpot-reactive candidate peptides was used for approximately 10-day stimulation. As concerns this clone: Its antigen is currently unknown.

The sequencing used cells cultured in vitro, collected from a patient treated with pembrolizumab. The TCR was taken from an adult with mismatch repair-deficient cancer.

CDR3 DNA sequence: TGTGCCAGCAGCTCCTCACCGGGGGAGCAGTATTTT. Its translation is CASSSSPGEQYF. The gene calls are TRBV7-3 and TRBJ2-3; TRBD2 is a possible D gene (6 bases). V was trimmed by 4 bases and J by 11 bases, leaving 13 bases between them. This CDR3 region has 12 residues. The germline CDR1 and CDR2 sequences are SGHTA and FQGTGA.